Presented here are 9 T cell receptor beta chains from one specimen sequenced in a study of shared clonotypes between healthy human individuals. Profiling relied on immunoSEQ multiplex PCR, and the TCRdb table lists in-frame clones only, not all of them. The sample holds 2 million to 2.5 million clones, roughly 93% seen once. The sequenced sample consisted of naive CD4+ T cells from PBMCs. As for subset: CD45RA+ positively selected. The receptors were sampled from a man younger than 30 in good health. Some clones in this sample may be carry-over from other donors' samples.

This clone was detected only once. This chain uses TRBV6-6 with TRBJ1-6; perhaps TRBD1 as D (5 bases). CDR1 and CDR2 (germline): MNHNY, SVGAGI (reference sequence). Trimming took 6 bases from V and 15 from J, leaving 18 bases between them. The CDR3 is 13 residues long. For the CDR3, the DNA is TGTGCCAGCAGCCGCGGGACGGCTGGGGTCCTCCACTTT. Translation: CASSRGTAGVLHF.

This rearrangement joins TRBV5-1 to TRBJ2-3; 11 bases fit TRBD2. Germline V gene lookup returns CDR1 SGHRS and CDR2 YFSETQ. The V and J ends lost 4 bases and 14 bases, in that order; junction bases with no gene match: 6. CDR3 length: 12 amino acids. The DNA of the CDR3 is TGCGCCAGCAGCACCACTAGCGGGAGCTTGTATTTT. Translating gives CASSTTSGSLYF.

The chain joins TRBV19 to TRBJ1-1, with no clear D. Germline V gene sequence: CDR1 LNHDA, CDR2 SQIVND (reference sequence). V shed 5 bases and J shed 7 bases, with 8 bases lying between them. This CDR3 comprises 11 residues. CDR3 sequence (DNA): TGTGCCAGTAGTGCCCGGTTTGAAGCTTTCTTT. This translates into CASSARFEAFF.

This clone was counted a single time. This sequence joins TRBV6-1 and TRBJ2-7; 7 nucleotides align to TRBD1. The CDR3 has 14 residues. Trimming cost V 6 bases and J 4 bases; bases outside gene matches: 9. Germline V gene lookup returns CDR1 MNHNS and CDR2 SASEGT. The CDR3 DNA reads TGTGCCAGCAGATCCACAGGGGCATCATACGAGCAGTACTTC. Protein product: CASRSTGASYEQYF.

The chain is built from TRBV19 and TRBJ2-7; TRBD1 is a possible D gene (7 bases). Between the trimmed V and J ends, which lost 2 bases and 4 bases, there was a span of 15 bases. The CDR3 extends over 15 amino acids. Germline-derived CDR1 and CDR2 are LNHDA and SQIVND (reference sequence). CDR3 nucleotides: TGTGCCAGTAGTATACGGGCAGGGGGGTTATACGAGCAGTACTTC. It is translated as CASSIRAGGLYEQYF.

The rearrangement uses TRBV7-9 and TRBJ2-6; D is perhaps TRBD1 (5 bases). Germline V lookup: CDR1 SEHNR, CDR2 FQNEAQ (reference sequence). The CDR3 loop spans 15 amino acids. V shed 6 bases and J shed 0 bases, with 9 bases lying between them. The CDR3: CASRDSGSGANVLTF. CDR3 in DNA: TGTGCCAGCAGAGACAGTGGCTCTGGGGCCAACGTCCTGACTTTC.

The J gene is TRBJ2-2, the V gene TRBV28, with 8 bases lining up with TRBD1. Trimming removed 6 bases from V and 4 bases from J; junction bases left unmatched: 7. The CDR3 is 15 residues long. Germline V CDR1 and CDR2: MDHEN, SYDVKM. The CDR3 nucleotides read TGTGCCAGCAGAATCCGGACAGGGTTCACCGGGGAGCTGTTTTTT. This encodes CASRIRTGFTGELFF.

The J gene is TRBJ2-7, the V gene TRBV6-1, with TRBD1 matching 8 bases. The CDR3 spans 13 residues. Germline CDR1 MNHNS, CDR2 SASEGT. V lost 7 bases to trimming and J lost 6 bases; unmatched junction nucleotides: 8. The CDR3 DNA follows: TGTGCCAGCATTATGACAGGGGTCGGCGAGCAGTACTTC. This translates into CASIMTGVGEQYF.

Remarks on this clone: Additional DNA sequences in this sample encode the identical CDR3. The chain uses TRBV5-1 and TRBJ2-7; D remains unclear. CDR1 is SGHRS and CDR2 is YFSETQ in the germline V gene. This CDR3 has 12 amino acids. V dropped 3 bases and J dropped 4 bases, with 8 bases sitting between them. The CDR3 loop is CASSSDLYEQYF. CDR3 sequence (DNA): TGCGCCAGCAGCTCGGACCTTTACGAGCAGTACTTC. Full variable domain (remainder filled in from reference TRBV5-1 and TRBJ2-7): KAGVTQTPRYLIKTRGQQVTLSCSPISGHRSVSWYQQTPGQGLQFLFEYFSETQRNKGNFPGRFSGRQFSNSRSEMNVSTLELGDSALYLCASSSDLYEQYFGPGTRLTVT.